One sample yielded the 8 T cell receptor beta chains listed below, sequenced in a study of blood T cell repertoires in COVID-19. Assay used: immunoSEQ multiplex PCR; TCRdb lists only in-frame clones, some missing. Of roughly 260,000 clones in the sample, 75% to 90% are singletons; the top ten hold 2.2%. The sequenced sample consisted of peripheral blood. These receptors came from a woman aged 45-65 years who had recovered from COVID-19.

The V gene is TRBV6-5, the J gene TRBJ1-1; unclear D gene. Germline CDR1 MNHEY, CDR2 SVGAGI. The CDR3 length is 14 residues. V lost 5 bases and J lost 0, with 10 bases in between. The CDR3 nucleotides are TGTGCCAGCAGTCCCTTTAACATGAACACTGAAGCTTTCTTT. Protein product: CASSPFNMNTEAFF.

This clone was seen just once. The chain carries TRBV28 and TRBJ1-2; TRBD1 might be the D (5 bases). Germline loops: CDR1 MDHEN, CDR2 SYDVKM. This CDR3 region has 14 residues. Trimming pared 6 bases from V and 6 bases from J, leaving 17 bases between. The CDR3 spells CASSPPWAGNGYTF. CDR3 bases: TGTGCCAGCAGCCCACCCTGGGCAGGGAATGGCTACACCTTC.

The chain uses TRBV18 and TRBJ2-7, with TRBD1 as a possible D gene (6 bases). From germline, CDR1 is KGHSH and CDR2 LQKENI. The CDR3 loop spans 17 amino acids. Trimming removed 4 bases from V and 2 bases from J, with 21 bases in between. CDR3 protein: CASSQNPGHQLPYEQYF. CDR3 bases: TGTGCCAGCTCACAAAATCCGGGACACCAGCTGCCCTACGAGCAGTACTTC.

This chain links TRBV5-8 with TRBJ2-7; D is possibly TRBD2 (5 bases). V lost 6 bases and J 4 bases, leaving 20 bases between the germline ends. CDR3 length equals 15 residues. Germline CDR1 SGHTS, CDR2 YDEGEE. This CDR3 reads CASTPGMQSLYEQYF. The DNA for the CDR3 is TGTGCCAGCACCCCGGGGATGCAGAGCTTGTACGAGCAGTACTTC. Variable domain in full (rest from reference TRBV5-8 and TRBJ2-7): EAGVTQSPTHLIKTRGQQATLRCSPISGHTSVYWYQQALGLGLQFLLWYDEGEERNRGNFPPRFSGRQFPNYSSELNVNALELEDSALYLCASTPGMQSLYEQYFGPGTRLTVT.

V is TRBV7-2 and J is TRBJ2-7; tentative D call: TRBD2 (6 bases). V lost 1 base to trimming and J lost 6 bases, with 13 bases between them. The CDR3 consists of 14 residues. Per the germline V gene, CDR1 is SGHTA and CDR2 is FQGNSA. CDR3 protein: CASSLVERAGEQYF. The CDR3 region has the DNA TGTGCCAGCAGCTTAGTGGAGCGGGCAGGCGAGCAGTACTTC. The entire variable domain, with the rest obtained from reference TRBV7-2 and TRBJ2-7, is as follows: GAGVSQSPSNKVTEKGKDVELRCDPISGHTALYWYRQSLGQGLEFLIYFQGNSAPDKSGLPSDRFSAERTGGSVSTLTIQRTQQEDSAVYLCASSLVERAGEQYFGPGTRLTVT.

This clone was recorded only once. The chain links TRBV28 to TRBJ2-2; D is possibly TRBD1 (5 bases). This CDR3 spans 13 amino acids. Germline loops: CDR1 MDHEN, CDR2 SYDVKM. Trimming removed 1 base from V and 7 bases from J, with 7 bases in between. The CDR3 sequence: CASSLSGFGELFF. In nucleotides, the CDR3 is TGTGCCAGCAGTTTATCAGGGTTCGGGGAGCTGTTTTTT. Full variable domain (rest looked up from reference TRBV28 and TRBJ2-2): DVKVTQSSRYLVKRTGEKVFLECVQDMDHENMFWYRQDPGLGLRLIYFSYDVKMKEKGDIPEGYSVSREKKERFSLILESASTNQTSMYLCASSLSGFGELFFGEGSRLTVL.

In this sample, this clone turned up once. The V gene is TRBV28, the J gene TRBJ1-1; 9 bases match TRBD1. The length of the CDR3 is 16 residues. The germline CDR1 and CDR2 sequences are MDHEN and SYDVKM. V dropped 6 bases and J dropped 5; count of bases not matched to a gene: 13. The CDR3 nucleotides read TGTGCCAGCAGACCACCCGGGGGACAGGGTTGGACTGAAGCTTTCTTT. As protein: CASRPPGGQGWTEAFF.

V usage is TRBV5-4 and J usage is TRBJ2-2; 14 bases fit TRBD2. With V trimmed by 5 bases and J by 6 bases, 3 bases remained unmatched. The CDR3 runs 15 residues. Germline CDR1 and CDR2: SGHNT and YYREEE (reference sequence). This CDR3 reads CASRKTSGGAGELFF. CDR3 coding DNA: TGTGCCAGCAGGAAGACTAGCGGGGGGGCCGGGGAGCTGTTTTTT.